The present TCR beta chain was sequenced within a study of CD8 T cells in ankylosing spondylitis. MiXCR, applied by TCRdb to the 5' RACE reads, yields one record per CDR3 protein. Among around 280,000 distinct CDR3 sequences listed, around 20% were seen once. This clonotype was seen many times. As yet, its antigen is unknown. Study-wide results and limits: Ankylosing spondylitis blood appeared to carry a characteristic TCR beta motif of roughly eight highly homologous variants. The study looked at matched synovial fluid samples from ankylosing spondylitis patients. Disease-linked clones were reported to be significantly enriched there.

The CDR3 is made up of 15 amino acids. V was shortened by 0 bases and J by 2 bases, with 12 bases between the two germline ends. CDR1 DFQATT and CDR2 SNEGSKA come from the germline V gene (reference sequence). The chain is built from TRBV20-1 and TRBJ2-3; no firm D call. This sequence originates from a male donor with ankylosing spondylitis or in good health (not recorded which). The sample comprised blood, either unsorted or a sorted T cell fraction (not recorded which). The CDR3 DNA follows: TGCAGTGCTAGAGATTGGAAGGCAAACACAGATACGCAGTATTTT. This encodes CSARDWKANTDTQYF.